The rows below give T cell receptor beta chains drawn from one sample of a study of response to subunit inactivated influenza vaccine. TCRdb analysed the RT-PCR reads with MiXCR anew, one entry per CDR3 protein. The table records roughly 520,000 distinct CDR3 sequences, 25% of them present only once. Sequencing used CD4+ T cells sorted from PBMCs, obtained about 5 days after vaccination. Source of these receptors: a man between 50 and 59 years old who received an inactivated influenza vaccine. Each CDR3 is given with its conserved first and last residue. D genes are given only for firm matches. The size entry is marked missing in some rows and otherwise reads once, few, many or a size class.

clone size: few
V gene: TRBV6-1
CDR3 length: 13
D gene: .
J gene: TRBJ2-7
CDR3 DNA: TGTGCCAGCACCGCACCGGGGACCTACGAGCAGTACTTC
CDR3 protein: CASTAPGTYEQYF

clone size: .
V gene: TRBV12-3/TRBV12-4
CDR3 length: 14
D gene: .
J gene: TRBJ1-1
CDR3 DNA: TGTGCCAGCAGCCCGGCCGATCGGGACACTGAAGCTTTCTTT
CDR3 protein: CASSPADRDTEAFF

clone size: .
V gene: TRBV20-1
CDR3 length: 13
D gene: .
J gene: TRBJ1-1
CDR3 DNA: TGCAGTGCTGCGGGACACCTGAACACTGAAGCTTTCTTT
CDR3 protein: CSAAGHLNTEAFF

clone size: few
V gene: TRBV3-1
CDR3 length: 13
D gene: .
J gene: TRBJ1-2
CDR3 DNA: TGTGCCAGCAGCGCCCGGACAGATGGTGGCTACACCTTC
CDR3 protein: CASSARTDGGYTF

clone size: few
V gene: TRBV5-1
CDR3 length: 15
D gene: .
J gene: TRBJ1-1
CDR3 DNA: TGCGCCAGCAGCCTGGAGGCGGCGGGGGACACTGAAGCTTTCTTT
CDR3 protein: CASSLEAAGDTEAFF

clone size: .
V gene: TRBV12-3/TRBV12-4
CDR3 length: 14
D gene: TRBD2
J gene: TRBJ2-2
CDR3 DNA: TGTGCCAGCAGCCTGCGTCCGGGGGGCGGGGAGCTGTTTTTT
CDR3 protein: CASSLRPGGGELFF

clone size: .
V gene: TRBV5-1
CDR3 length: 17
D gene: .
J gene: TRBJ2-2
CDR3 DNA: TGCGCCAGCAGCACCCAGCCGGGACGTCCCTTCACCGGGGAGCTGTTTTTT
CDR3 protein: CASSTQPGRPFTGELFF

clone size: few
V gene: TRBV5-1
CDR3 length: 13
D gene: TRBD1
J gene: TRBJ1-1
CDR3 DNA: TGCGCCAGCCATCAGGGGGCGGCCACTGAAGCTTTCTTT
CDR3 protein: CASHQGAATEAFF

clone size: .
V gene: TRBV12-3/TRBV12-4
CDR3 length: 16
D gene: .
J gene: TRBJ2-3
CDR3 DNA: TGTGCCAGCAGTTTAGCTGGCGGGGCCGTGACAGATACGCAGTATTTT
CDR3 protein: CASSLAGGAVTDTQYF

clone size: many
V gene: TRBV10-3
CDR3 length: 12
D gene: .
J gene: TRBJ2-5
CDR3 DNA: TGTGCCATCCGTGGGGACCAAGAGACCCAGTACTTC
CDR3 protein: CAIRGDQETQYF

clone size: few
V gene: TRBV6-5
CDR3 length: 13
D gene: TRBD1
J gene: TRBJ2-5
CDR3 DNA: TGTGCCAGCAGTTACCTCGACAGGGAAACCCAGTACTTC
CDR3 protein: CASSYLDRETQYF

clone size: few
V gene: TRBV14
CDR3 length: 16
D gene: TRBD1
J gene: TRBJ1-6
CDR3 DNA: TGTGCCAGCAGCCTTAGACAGGGTTTCGTCGATTCACCCCTCCACTTT
CDR3 protein: CASSLRQGFVDSPLHF

clone size: many
V gene: TRBV5-1
CDR3 length: 14
D gene: .
J gene: TRBJ1-4
CDR3 DNA: TGCGCCAGCAGCTCTACTTCAACTAATGAAAAACTGTTTTTT
CDR3 protein: CASSSTSTNEKLFF

clone size: .
V gene: TRBV3-1
CDR3 length: 16
D gene: TRBD1
J gene: TRBJ2-3
CDR3 DNA: TGTGCCAGCAGCCAAGATGGGGGACAGGGAAGAGGTACGCAGTATTTT
CDR3 protein: CASSQDGGQGRGTQYF

clone size: .
V gene: TRBV10-3
CDR3 length: 15
D gene: .
J gene: TRBJ2-2
CDR3 DNA: TGTGCCATCTCAATCTTGGCGGCGTCGGGAGGGGAGCTGTTTTTT
CDR3 protein: CAISILAASGGELFF

clone size: .
V gene: TRBV11-2
CDR3 length: 15
D gene: TRBD2
J gene: TRBJ2-2
CDR3 DNA: TGTGCCAGCAGCTTCGCGGGGGGGGACACCGGGGAGCTGTTTTTT
CDR3 protein: CASSFAGGDTGELFF

clone size: .
V gene: TRBV5-1
CDR3 length: 14
D gene: .
J gene: TRBJ2-6
CDR3 DNA: TGCGCCAGCAATACAGGCTCTGGGGCCAACGTCCTGACTTTC
CDR3 protein: CASNTGSGANVLTF

clone size: many
V gene: TRBV20-1
CDR3 length: 13
D gene: .
J gene: TRBJ2-5
CDR3 DNA: TGCAGTGCTAGTACCTCTGCGCGGGAGACCCAGTACTTC
CDR3 protein: CSASTSARETQYF

clone size: .
V gene: TRBV10-1
CDR3 length: 14
D gene: TRBD2
J gene: TRBJ2-3
CDR3 DNA: TGCGCCAGCAGTGATAGCGGGTTCACAGATACGCAGTATTTT
CDR3 protein: CASSDSGFTDTQYF

clone size: few
V gene: TRBV27
CDR3 length: 13
D gene: .
J gene: TRBJ2-3
CDR3 DNA: TGTGCCAGCAGTTTGGCCCCCCGGGATACGCAGTATTTT
CDR3 protein: CASSLAPRDTQYF

clone size: .
V gene: TRBV12-3/TRBV12-4
CDR3 length: 13
D gene: .
J gene: TRBJ2-7
CDR3 DNA: TGTGCCAGCAGTTTGGAACTTATCTACGAGCAGTACTTC
CDR3 protein: CASSLELIYEQYF

clone size: .
V gene: TRBV4-3
CDR3 length: 15
D gene: .
J gene: TRBJ2-2
CDR3 DNA: TGCGCCAGCAGCCAGGGGAATTCGAACACCGGGGAGCTGTTTTTT
CDR3 protein: CASSQGNSNTGELFF

clone size: .
V gene: TRBV9
CDR3 length: 12
D gene: .
J gene: TRBJ2-1
CDR3 DNA: TGTGCCAGCAGCGTAGCGGGGAATGAGCAGTTCTTC
CDR3 protein: CASSVAGNEQFF

clone size: .
V gene: TRBV3-1
CDR3 length: 12
D gene: .
J gene: TRBJ2-7
CDR3 DNA: TGTGCCAGCAGCCATGGCCCCTACGAGCAGTACTTC
CDR3 protein: CASSHGPYEQYF

clone size: few
V gene: TRBV3-1
CDR3 length: 16
D gene: .
J gene: TRBJ1-3
CDR3 DNA: TGTGCCAGCAGCCAAGTGCACAGCTACTCTGGAAACACCATATATTTT
CDR3 protein: CASSQVHSYSGNTIYF

clone size: .
V gene: TRBV20-1
CDR3 length: 16
D gene: TRBD1
J gene: TRBJ2-1
CDR3 DNA: TGCAGTGCTAGAGCCCGGGACAGGGGGGCCTACAATGAGCAGTTCTTC
CDR3 protein: CSARARDRGAYNEQFF

clone size: few
V gene: TRBV11-2
CDR3 length: 15
D gene: TRBD2
J gene: TRBJ2-5
CDR3 DNA: TGTGCCAGCAGCCCCCGGACTAGCGGATCTGAGACCCAGTACTTC
CDR3 protein: CASSPRTSGSETQYF

clone size: .
V gene: TRBV4-3
CDR3 length: 15
D gene: .
J gene: TRBJ1-4
CDR3 DNA: TGCGCCAGCAGCCAAGGGACCGCTGCTGATGAAAAACTGTTTTTT
CDR3 protein: CASSQGTAADEKLFF

clone size: .
V gene: TRBV7-9
CDR3 length: 14
D gene: TRBD1
J gene: TRBJ2-3
CDR3 DNA: TGTGCCAGCAGCGACGACAGGGGGGCAGATACGCAGTATTTT
CDR3 protein: CASSDDRGADTQYF

clone size: .
V gene: TRBV7-9
CDR3 length: 13
D gene: .
J gene: TRBJ2-2
CDR3 DNA: TGTGCCAGCAGCTTAAGTGGGCCCGGGGAGCTGTTTTTT
CDR3 protein: CASSLSGPGELFF

clone size: .
V gene: TRBV11-2
CDR3 length: 13
D gene: .
J gene: TRBJ2-7
CDR3 DNA: TGTGCCAGCAGCCCCCAAGACTACTACGAGCAGTACTTC
CDR3 protein: CASSPQDYYEQYF

clone size: many
V gene: TRBV6-6
CDR3 length: 13
D gene: TRBD2
J gene: TRBJ2-7
CDR3 DNA: TGTGCCAGCAGTTCGGGACTAGCGGGAGAGCAGTACTTC
CDR3 protein: CASSSGLAGEQYF

clone size: many
V gene: TRBV27
CDR3 length: 17
D gene: .
J gene: TRBJ2-6
CDR3 DNA: TGTGCCAGCAGCCTAGACCCACATAGCTCTGGGGCCAACGTCCTGACTTTC
CDR3 protein: CASSLDPHSSGANVLTF

clone size: .
V gene: TRBV5-1
CDR3 length: 14
D gene: .
J gene: TRBJ2-7
CDR3 DNA: TGCGCCAGCAGCTTGCGGTGGGGGAGCTACGAGCAGTACTTC
CDR3 protein: CASSLRWGSYEQYF

clone size: .
V gene: TRBV20-1
CDR3 length: 15
D gene: .
J gene: TRBJ2-7
CDR3 DNA: TGCAGTGCTAGCCATGAGGGCGGAGAATCTACGAAGCAGTACTTC
CDR3 protein: CSASHEGGESTKQYF

clone size: .
V gene: TRBV4-1
CDR3 length: 17
D gene: TRBD2
J gene: TRBJ2-5
CDR3 DNA: TGCGCCAGCAGCCGAGGGACTAGCGGGGGAAGGGGAGAGACCCAGTACTTC
CDR3 protein: CASSRGTSGGRGETQYF

clone size: few
V gene: TRBV7-3
CDR3 length: 13
D gene: .
J gene: TRBJ2-2
CDR3 DNA: TGTGCCAGCAGCACGCAGGGGACCGGGGAGCTGTTTTTT
CDR3 protein: CASSTQGTGELFF

clone size: many
V gene: TRBV4-3
CDR3 length: 16
D gene: TRBD1
J gene: TRBJ1-1
CDR3 DNA: TGCGCCAGCAGCCAGAGGGGAGCCGGGACAGGAGATGAAGCTTTCTTT
CDR3 protein: CASSQRGAGTGDEAFF

clone size: few
V gene: TRBV28
CDR3 length: 15
D gene: .
J gene: TRBJ1-6
CDR3 DNA: TGTGCCAGCAATGTCCTAACAGGGACTAATTCACCCCTCCACTTT
CDR3 protein: CASNVLTGTNSPLHF

clone size: few
V gene: TRBV29-1
CDR3 length: 13
D gene: .
J gene: TRBJ1-5
CDR3 DNA: TGCAGCGTTGGACATGCTAGCAATCAGCCCCAGCATTTT
CDR3 protein: CSVGHASNQPQHF

clone size: few
V gene: TRBV6-5
CDR3 length: 16
D gene: TRBD2
J gene: TRBJ2-3
CDR3 DNA: TGTGCCAGCAGTATGACCCGGACTAGCGGCACAGATACGCAGTATTTT
CDR3 protein: CASSMTRTSGTDTQYF

clone size: many
V gene: TRBV20-1
CDR3 length: 13
D gene: TRBD1
J gene: TRBJ2-7
CDR3 DNA: TGCAGTGCTAGAGTGACAGGGGAAAACGAGCAGTACTTC
CDR3 protein: CSARVTGENEQYF

clone size: few
V gene: TRBV9
CDR3 length: 12
D gene: .
J gene: TRBJ2-1
CDR3 DNA: TGTGCCAGCAGTCAACAGGACAATGAGCAGTTCTTC
CDR3 protein: CASSQQDNEQFF

clone size: .
V gene: TRBV7-9
CDR3 length: 15
D gene: .
J gene: TRBJ2-3
CDR3 DNA: TGTGCCAGCAGCCCGGAAAGGGGTTGGAGAGATACGCAGTATTTT
CDR3 protein: CASSPERGWRDTQYF

clone size: .
V gene: TRBV5-1
CDR3 length: 12
D gene: .
J gene: TRBJ2-1
CDR3 DNA: TGCGCCAGCAGCTTGGAGGGCGTTGGGCAGTTCTTC
CDR3 protein: CASSLEGVGQFF

clone size: few
V gene: TRBV20-1
CDR3 length: 14
D gene: .
J gene: TRBJ2-1
CDR3 DNA: TGCAGTGCAGGGCGTTCGGGAATTTACAATGAGCAGTTCTTC
CDR3 protein: CSAGRSGIYNEQFF

clone size: .
V gene: TRBV11-2
CDR3 length: 18
D gene: TRBD2
J gene: TRBJ2-3
CDR3 DNA: TGTGCCAGCAGCTTAGGGTCTAGCGGGGGGACAGGCACAGATACGCAGTATTTT
CDR3 protein: CASSLGSSGGTGTDTQYF

clone size: .
V gene: TRBV20-1
CDR3 length: 15
D gene: .
J gene: TRBJ1-5
CDR3 DNA: TGCAGTGCTAGAAACCTGGGAGGCAGCAATCAGCCCCAGCATTTT
CDR3 protein: CSARNLGGSNQPQHF

clone size: .
V gene: TRBV5-1
CDR3 length: 14
D gene: .
J gene: TRBJ2-7
CDR3 DNA: TGCGCCAGCAGCCTGGACAGAGCCGGGTCCGAGCAGTACTTC
CDR3 protein: CASSLDRAGSEQYF

clone size: once
V gene: TRBV6-5
CDR3 length: 18
D gene: .
J gene: TRBJ2-2
CDR3 DNA: TGTGCCAGCAGTTACGAAACCCGGCGGACCGCGAACACCGGGGAGCTGTTTTTT
CDR3 protein: CASSYETRRTANTGELFF

clone size: .
V gene: TRBV20-1
CDR3 length: 16
D gene: .
J gene: TRBJ2-7
CDR3 DNA: TGCAGTGCTCCCCGGGCGGCCAGTTCTAGCTCCTACGAGCAGTACTTC
CDR3 protein: CSAPRAASSSSYEQYF

clone size: .
V gene: TRBV10-3
CDR3 length: 13
D gene: TRBD2
J gene: TRBJ2-5
CDR3 DNA: TGTGCCATCAGTGGTGGGCTAGCGGACCCAAAGTACTTC
CDR3 protein: CAISGGLADPKYF

clone size: .
V gene: TRBV5-1
CDR3 length: 17
D gene: TRBD2
J gene: TRBJ2-1
CDR3 DNA: TGCGCCAGCAGCACTCCGTCCCAGGCTAGCGGGAACAATGAGCAGTTCTTC
CDR3 protein: CASSTPSQASGNNEQFF

clone size: .
V gene: TRBV7-8
CDR3 length: 15
D gene: TRBD1
J gene: TRBJ2-7
CDR3 DNA: TGTGCCAGCAGTAGGGACAGGGCGAGCTCCTACGAGCAGTACTTC
CDR3 protein: CASSRDRASSYEQYF

clone size: .
V gene: TRBV20-1
CDR3 length: 13
D gene: TRBD1
J gene: TRBJ2-5
CDR3 DNA: TGCAGTGCCGCAGACAGGGCCTGGGAGACCCAGTACTTC
CDR3 protein: CSAADRAWETQYF

clone size: .
V gene: TRBV6-8
CDR3 length: 20
D gene: .
J gene: TRBJ2-3
CDR3 DNA: TGTGCCAGCAGTTACTCGAAACAGTGCTGGAGCACCGCCAACACAGATACGCAGTATTTT
CDR3 protein: CASSYSKQCWSTANTDTQYF

clone size: few
V gene: TRBV10-3
CDR3 length: 18
D gene: .
J gene: TRBJ2-6
CDR3 DNA: TGTGCCATCAGTGAGTCGATAGGGCAGCTCTCAGGGGCCAACGTCCTGACTTTC
CDR3 protein: CAISESIGQLSGANVLTF

clone size: few
V gene: TRBV5-1
CDR3 length: 15
D gene: TRBD2
J gene: TRBJ2-1
CDR3 DNA: TGCGCCAGCAGCTTATCAGCGGGACTCCACAATGAGCAGTTCTTC
CDR3 protein: CASSLSAGLHNEQFF